A single sample is the source of the 22 T cell receptor beta chains below, sequenced in a study of shared clonotypes between healthy human individuals (dated by TCRdb to 2020 to 2022). The method was the immunoSEQ multiplex PCR assay. TCRdb mirrors the immuneACCESS table, restricted to in-frame sequences. Some clones are absent from its copies; in checked studies, under half trace to an unresolved V gene, and the reason for the others is unknown. The sample contains some 1.1 million clones, approximately 77% of them found a single time. Clones ranked in the top ten supply almost 0.9% of the sample. The source material was memory CD4+ T cells from PBMCs. Explained via the paper, the cell subset or site label denotes: CD45RA-negative fraction. The receptors were sampled from a man between 18 and 29 years old in good health. Some clones in this sample may be carry-over from other donors' samples.

This sequence joins TRBV19 and TRBJ1-5; D is uncertain. V lost 3 bases and J 0 bases, leaving 15 bases between the germline ends. The CDR3 has 17 amino acids. Per the germline V gene, CDR1 is LNHDA and CDR2 is SQIVND (reference sequence). DNA for the CDR3: TGTGCCAGTAGTATGCGGGGAGGTGCGGGTAGCAATCAGCCCCAGCATTTT. Encoded protein: CASSMRGGAGSNQPQHF.

The J gene is TRBJ1-2, the V gene TRBV20-1; D is undetermined. CDR1 DFQATT and CDR2 SNEGSKA come from the germline V gene (reference sequence). The CDR3 spans 11 residues. V was shortened by 7 bases and J by 8 bases, with 14 bases between the two germline ends. The CDR3 loop is CSGGTTGGYTF. In nucleotides, the CDR3 is TGCAGTGGGGGTACAACCGGGGGCTACACCTTC.

This chain uses TRBV2 with TRBJ2-1; a possible D gene is TRBD2 (5 bases). The germline CDR1 and CDR2 sequences are SNHLY and FYNNEI. Trimming stripped 5 bases from V and 0 bases from J, with 11 bases between. The CDR3 covers 15 residues. Here the CDR3 DNA reads TGTGCCAGCAGTTTACTAGAAAGCTCCTACAATGAGCAGTTCTTC. Amino acids: CASSLLESSYNEQFF. Supplemented by reference TRBV2 and TRBJ2-1, the full variable domain reads EPEVTQTPSHQVTQMGQEVILRCVPISNHLYFYWYRQILGQKVEFLVSFYNNEISEKSEIFDDQFSVERPDGSNFTLKIRSTKLEDSAMYFCASSLLESSYNEQFFGPGTRLTVL.

Details on this clone: A much larger clone is a single base away; this may be a read error. This CDR3 is also generated by other DNA sequences in the sample. The chain recombines TRBV10-3 with TRBJ1-2, with a weak D call TRBD1 (6 bases). The CDR3 runs 13 residues. The ends were cut back, 3 bases at V and 4 bases at J, with 9 bases in the middle. Germline V gives CDR1 ENHRY, CDR2 SYGVKD. The CDR3 DNA sequence: TGTGCCATCAGTGAAGGACAGAGCTATGGCTACACCTTC. Encoded protein: CAISEGQSYGYTF.

This chain uses TRBV10-3 with TRBJ1-4; TRBD1 aligns across 7 bases. Germline V lookup: CDR1 ENHRY, CDR2 SYGVKD. This CDR3 spans 15 amino acids. V shed 0 bases and J 8 bases; nucleotides not matched to a gene: 6. The CDR3 spells CAISESNRGIEKLFF. CDR3 bases: TGTGCCATCAGTGAGTCGAACAGGGGAATCGAAAAACTGTTTTTT.

The sample holds a few counts of this clone. The chain has TRBV30 and TRBJ1-5, with 9 bases identical to TRBD1. Germline V lookup: CDR1 GTSNPN, CDR2 SVGIG (reference sequence). This CDR3 region has 13 residues. The trim removed 5 bases at V and 7 bases at J, leaving 6 bases unmatched. The chain's CDR3 is CAWGRTGAQPQHF. The CDR3 nucleotides read TGTGCCTGGGGGAGGACAGGGGCACAGCCCCAGCATTTT.

This clone was observed once. Additional DNA sequences in this sample encode the identical CDR3. CDR3 bases: TGTGCCTGGAGTCGCGACAGGGCTACTGAAGCTTTCTTT. It specifies CAWSRDRATEAFF. V gene TRBV30 combines with J gene TRBJ1-1; 7 positions match TRBD1. Trimming at V came to 2 bases and at J to 5 bases, leaving 5 bases not matched to a gene. The CDR3 totals 13 residues. CDR1 is GTSNPN, CDR2 SVGIG, per germline (reference sequence). The full variable domain, in which reference TRBV30 and TRBJ1-1 provide the parts outside the CDR3, is SQTIHQWPATLVQPVGSPLSLECTVEGTSNPNLYWYRQAAGRGLQLLFYSVGIGQISSEVPQNLSASRPQDRQFILSSKKLLLSDSGFYLCAWSRDRATEAFFGQGTRLTVV.

In its sample, this clone was seen many times. The chain recombines TRBV4-1 with TRBJ2-4; 10 bases are a match to TRBD1. Germline assignment: CDR1 MGHRA and CDR2 YSYEKL. V dropped 2 bases and J dropped 0; count of bases not matched to a gene: 13. The length of the CDR3 is 20 residues. CDR3 nucleotides: TGCGCCAGCAGCCAACATCCCGGACAGGGGGACAGTGTAGCCAAAAACATTCAGTACTTC. It yields the protein CASSQHPGQGDSVAKNIQYF.

This rearrangement joins TRBV30 to TRBJ1-2; perhaps TRBD1 as D (5 bases). The CDR3 is 12 residues long. The V gene's germline CDR1 is GTSNPN and CDR2 SVGIG (reference sequence). The ends were cut back, 0 bases at V and 3 bases at J, with 5 bases in the middle. The CDR3 DNA reads TGTGCCTGGAGTGTGGGGGACTATGGCTACACCTTC. This codes for CAWSVGDYGYTF.

On this clone itself: Within the sample, other DNA sequences also encode this same CDR3. This chain connects TRBV6-5 to TRBJ1-2, with D uncertain. The V gene's germline CDR1 is MNHEY and CDR2 SVGAGI. V shed 0 bases and J shed 4 bases, with 6 bases lying between them. This CDR3 has 13 amino acids. CDR3 region: CASSYSNSYGYTF. The CDR3 DNA sequence: TGTGCCAGCAGTTACTCGAACTCCTATGGCTACACCTTC.

V and J are TRBV12-5 and TRBJ1-2; D remains ambiguous. V was pared by 5 bases and J by 7 bases, with 14 bases between. This CDR3 has 13 amino acids. Per germline, CDR1 LGHNT and CDR2 FRNRAP. The CDR3: CASGQLLAGGYTF. The CDR3 region has the DNA TGTGCTAGTGGTCAATTGCTCGCGGGTGGCTACACCTTC.

This clone showed up just once. V is TRBV7-2 and J is TRBJ2-5; D might be TRBD2 (6 bases). CDR3 length: 17 residues. V was pared by 1 base and J by 3 bases, with 18 bases between. CDR1 and CDR2 from the germline V gene are SGHTA and FQGNSA. The CDR3 DNA reads as TGTGCCAGCAGCTTAGAACGTTTCAGGAGACTAGAAGAGACCCAGTACTTC. It encodes CASSLERFRRLEETQYF.

This clone came up a few times. The chain uses TRBV2 and TRBJ1-2, with 10 bases identical to TRBD1. The CDR3 covers 14 residues. From germline, CDR1 is SNHLY and CDR2 FYNNEI. V lost 9 bases, J lost 4 bases, and 8 bases stayed unmatched. The CDR3 protein is CASSETGGVYGYTF. The DNA of the CDR3 is TGTGCCAGTTCAGAGACAGGGGGCGTCTATGGCTACACCTTC.

This sequence joins TRBV14 and TRBJ2-3; 9 nucleotides align to TRBD2. The CDR3 loop spans 15 amino acids. The germline V gene encodes CDR1 SGHDN and CDR2 FVKESK. The ends lost 1 base at V and 7 bases at J; junction bases unmatched: 6. The CDR3, as DNA: TGTGCCAGCAGCCAAGGGATAGCGGGAGCATATACGCAGTATTTT. Translated: CASSQGIAGAYTQYF.

The chain employs TRBV27 and TRBJ2-1; 7 bases fit TRBD2. CDR3 length: 13 residues. Unmatched junction bases numbered 8, after V lost 8 bases and J lost 7 bases. The germline gives CDR1 MNHEY, CDR2 SMNVEV (reference sequence). The CDR3 sequence is CASSGGGRNEQFF. CDR3 nucleotides: TGTGCCAGCTCTGGGGGGGGGAGGAATGAGCAGTTCTTC.

The chain is built from TRBV30 and TRBJ1-2; weak D call: TRBD1 (5 bases). The germline gives CDR1 GTSNPN, CDR2 SVGIG (reference sequence). The CDR3 sequence is 14 residues long. The V end lost 2 bases, the J end lost 6 bases, and 16 bases lay between the germline ends. The CDR3 nucleotides read TGTGCCTGGAGTTTCCCGACCGTACAGGATGGCTACACCTTC. Amino acid sequence: CAWSFPTVQDGYTF.

The chain recombines TRBV6-5 with TRBJ1-4, with 7 bases that match TRBD1. The V gene end was trimmed by 5 bases and the J gene end by 4 bases; junction bases not matched to a gene: 7. The CDR3 is made up of 15 amino acids. CDR1 and CDR2 from the germline V gene are MNHEY and SVGAGI. CDR3 region: CASSTRDSYNEKLFF. In nucleotides, the CDR3 is TGTGCCAGCAGTACGAGGGACAGCTATAATGAAAAACTGTTTTTT.

V is TRBV7-3 and J is TRBJ2-2; 13 bases agree with TRBD2. V trimming: 5 bases; J trimming: 4 bases; junction bases outside the gene matches: 4. The germline V gene has CDR1 SGHTA and CDR2 FQGTGA. The CDR3 has 16 residues. The CDR3 region is CASSVLAGGVTGELFF. CDR3 DNA sequence: TGTGCCAGCAGCGTACTAGCGGGAGGGGTCACCGGGGAGCTGTTTTTT.

The V call is TRBV11-3, the J call TRBJ2-5, with D perhaps matching TRBD2 (5 bases). The CDR3 spans 16 residues. Trimming took 5 bases from V and 6 from J, leaving 22 bases between them. Germline values: CDR1 SGHNT, CDR2 YENEEA. The CDR3 reads CASSPGGSTHGKTQYF. The CDR3 DNA reads as TGTGCCAGCAGCCCCGGCGGGTCTACTCATGGAAAGACCCAGTACTTC.

In DNA, the CDR3 is TGTGCCAGCAGCCTAACTGGGACAGGTGGAGGCTACACCTTC. Protein product: CASSLTGTGGGYTF. This chain links TRBV5-4 with TRBJ1-2, with TRBD1 matching over 8 bases. In germline, CDR1 is SGHNT, CDR2 YYREEE (reference sequence). J lost 8 bases, V lost 4 bases, and 10 bases had no gene match. The CDR3 runs to 14 residues.

This chain connects TRBV27 to TRBJ2-5; 7 bases are shared with TRBD2. The CDR3 sequence is 14 residues long. Germline trimming cut 5 bases from V and 2 bases from J; bases unmatched to any gene: 5. The germline V gene has CDR1 MNHEY and CDR2 SMNVEV (reference sequence). Here the CDR3 DNA reads TGTGCCAGCAGTCGATTAGCGGGTCAAGAGACCCAGTACTTC. It encodes CASSRLAGQETQYF.

This clone appeared once. The chain has TRBV25-1 and TRBJ2-5; the D gene is possibly TRBD2 (6 bases). This CDR3 is 15 amino acids long. V lost 3 bases and J lost 5, with 16 bases in between. Looked up from germline, CDR1 is MGHDK and CDR2 is SYGVNS. The CDR3 sequence: CASSDLEGSSETQYF. The CDR3 DNA sequence: TGTGCCAGCAGTGACTTGGAGGGTAGTTCGGAGACCCAGTACTTC.